Detailed here is one T cell receptor beta chain. Its antigen remains undetermined. It has no much larger one-base neighbor in the sample; base qualities were not kept. The data originate from a study of PD-1 blockade in classical Hodgkin lymphoma (dated by TCRdb to between 2020 and 2021). Concerning the study at large: Nivolumab dosing was 3 mg/kg intravenously every 2 weeks, continuing until either disease progression or unacceptable toxicity. The study used CyTOF and TCR beta sequencing to define a peripheral blood immune signature of response to PD-1 blockade in classical Hodgkin lymphoma.

The investigation overall reported the following: Baseline TCR diversity was reported to be lower in newly diagnosed patients than in healthy donors and to be lower still in relapsed/refractory patients. Baseline diversity similar to that of newly diagnosed patients was observed in trial patients achieving complete response, whereas significantly lower diversity was observed in partial responders and progressors. Lower diversity was observed in patients in whom nivolumab was started less than 1 year after ASCT, and these patients were excluded from later analyses so that confounding by immune reconstitution would be avoided. The study was restricted to a single clinical trial cohort, and the causes of repertoire differences, possibly disease activity or prior therapy, were left undefined. By C4D1, a significant rise was seen in CD4+ TCR diversity but not in CD8+ TCR diversity (p=0.0027 vs p=0.16), and the rise was most apparent among complete responders (p=0.02).

CDR1 is given as MRHNA and CDR2 as SNTAGT, both from the germline V gene. V gives up 5 bases and J gives up 2 bases, and the segment between their germline ends measures 10 bases. Including the terminal cysteine and phenylalanine, the CDR3 comprises 14 residues. Only CDR3 DNA remains: 42 bases, in frame from the first base. The sample's time point label, in plain terms: cycle 2 day 1 (C2D1) of nivolumab. All trial patients had relapsed after autologous stem cell transplantation, with cohorts A, B and C differing in prior brentuximab vedotin exposure. The trial cohort comprised more than 55 patients with relapsed/refractory classical Hodgkin lymphoma whose best overall responses were complete response, partial response or progressive disease. Trial patients were treated with single-agent nivolumab in the multi-cohort phase II CheckMate 205 trial. An independent review committee assessed best overall response using the 2007 International Working Group response criteria. Trial PBMCs were obtained immediately prior to nivolumab initiation (C1D1) and on therapy at cycle 2 day 1 and cycle 4 day 1. Peripheral blood was collected in 8 mL Vacutainer Cell Preparation Tubes, from which PBMCs were isolated by centrifugation and then cryopreserved.

The Qiagen DNeasy kit was used to extract genomic DNA both from unsorted PBMCs and from the negatively selected CD4+ and CD8+ fractions. Using primers that anneal to V and J segments, immunoSEQ multiplex PCR amplified the TCR beta CDR3 regions. A synthetic immune receptor repertoire was used to minimize amplification bias, and any residual bias was removed computationally once sequencing was done. The paper's data handling went like this. Custom Python scripts were used to quantify repertoire diversity as the Shannon entropy index. Unsorted, CD4+ and CD8+ repertoires were examined separately, except in combined analyses, for which CD4+ and CD8+ sequences were merged in silico. A clone was considered expanded if an increase in frequency of at least 2-fold after treatment relative to C1D1 was found, and a pseudocount of 0.5 was applied to clones undetected at baseline. Clones with 0 or 1 copy at C1D1 were defined as singleton clones, while clones with 2 or more copies were defined as non-singleton clones. Clones expanded in unsorted samples were annotated as CD4+, CD8+ or unknown by matching protein sequences in sorted samples from the same patient. Diversity changes from C1D1 to C4D1 were tested in paired samples using Wilcoxon tests. TCRdb provides this immuneACCESS table in a form limited to in-frame rearrangements. Some clones are lacking; in checked studies, under half of them reflect an unresolved V gene, and why the rest are absent is not known. V, J and clone size derive from that table, while D and trimming were established from the DNA sequence. For this sample the table gives about 28,000 clones, of which 78% were detected only once. The ten biggest clones cover around 32% of the sample.

Recombination joined TRBV6-4 with TRBJ1-5; a confident D gene designation cannot be given. The specimen comprised peripheral blood mononuclear cells (PBMCs), sampled before the second cycle of nivolumab. The TCR was taken from a human donor with classical Hodgkin lymphoma. The base sequence is TGTGCCAGCAGTCCTACAGAGGGCAATCAGCCCCAGCATTTT. The resulting protein is CASSPTEGNQPQHF.